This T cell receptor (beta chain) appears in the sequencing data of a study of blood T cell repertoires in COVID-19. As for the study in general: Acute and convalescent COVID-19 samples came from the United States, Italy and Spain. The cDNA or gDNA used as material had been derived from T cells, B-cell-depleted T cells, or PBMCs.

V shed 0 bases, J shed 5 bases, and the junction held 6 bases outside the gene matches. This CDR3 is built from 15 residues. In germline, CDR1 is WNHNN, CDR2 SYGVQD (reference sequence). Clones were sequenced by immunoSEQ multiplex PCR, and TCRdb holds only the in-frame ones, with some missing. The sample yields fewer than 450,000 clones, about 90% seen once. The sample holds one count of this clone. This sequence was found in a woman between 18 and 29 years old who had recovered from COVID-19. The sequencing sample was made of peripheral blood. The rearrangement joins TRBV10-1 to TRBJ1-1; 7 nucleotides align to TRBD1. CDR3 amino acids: CASSESPGGKTEAFF. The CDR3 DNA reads TGCGCCAGCAGTGAGTCTCCAGGGGGGAAGACTGAAGCTTTCTTT.